The clone carrying this T cell receptor beta chain has a count of ten or more. The target antigen is unknown. The sample comes from a study of T cells in Graves' hyperthyroidism and ophthalmopathy. Study-level points and caveats: Researchers report that a 13 V-J model separated ophthalmopathy from stable hyperthyroidism.

Researchers took RNA transcripts and amplified the TCR beta CDR3 regions from them. A set of HTBI primers served as the primers for a first-round RT-PCR of the TCR CDR3. Using its own MiXCR run on the multiplex PCR reads, TCRdb lists one record per CDR3 protein. The table lists roughly 500,000 distinct CDR3 sequences, 40% to 55% of them singletons. Germline V gene lookup returns CDR1 MNHNS and CDR2 SASEGT. The length of the CDR3 is 14 residues. V shed 1 base and J shed 8 bases, with 9 bases lying between them. The sequence came from an adult woman with Graves' disease, either hyperthyroidism or ophthalmopathy (not recorded which). Sample: peripheral blood or thyroid tissue (not recorded which). The chain combines TRBV6-1 with TRBJ1-6, with D uncertain. The CDR3 reads CASSEVVGYSPLHF. The CDR3 nucleotides read TGTGCCAGCAGTGAAGTGGTGGGATATTCACCCCTCCACTTT.